Detailed here is one T cell receptor (beta chain). This sample stems from a study of low-dose radiotherapy and immunotherapy resistance in tumors. Study-level information: Patients received cyclophosphamide 200 mg/m2 intravenously every two weeks, the day before radiation-immunotherapy.

Primers targeting TRAV and TRBV primed first-strand cDNA, covering alpha and beta chains. Both a constant-region primer and a V-primer adapter served to amplify TCRs across 15 to 20 PCR cycles. It was by in vitro transcription that isolated mRNA was amplified. TCRdb redid the calling of the reads with MiXCR, one entry per CDR3 protein. The profile shows 100,000 or so distinct CDR3 sequences, around 21% of them singletons. Regarding time point: after trial treatment. Treatment in this sample: LDRT plus nivolumab, ipilimumab, low-dose cyclophosphamide and aspirin (RACIN trial). Patients who could take part had advanced solid tumors with no tumor-infiltrating lymphocytes. The germline CDR1 and CDR2 sequences are MDHEN and SYDVKM. With V trimmed by 6 bases and J by 6 bases, 6 bases remained unmatched. This CDR3 is 13 amino acids long.

This chain connects TRBV28 to TRBJ2-7, with TRBD2 matching 9 bases. This sequence was found in a male donor with prostate cancer. The starting material was PBMCs, obtained after low-dose radiotherapy plus immunotherapy. The CDR3 sequence is CASRLTSGGEQYF. For the CDR3, the DNA is TGTGCCAGCAGATTGACTAGCGGAGGCGAGCAGTACTTC.